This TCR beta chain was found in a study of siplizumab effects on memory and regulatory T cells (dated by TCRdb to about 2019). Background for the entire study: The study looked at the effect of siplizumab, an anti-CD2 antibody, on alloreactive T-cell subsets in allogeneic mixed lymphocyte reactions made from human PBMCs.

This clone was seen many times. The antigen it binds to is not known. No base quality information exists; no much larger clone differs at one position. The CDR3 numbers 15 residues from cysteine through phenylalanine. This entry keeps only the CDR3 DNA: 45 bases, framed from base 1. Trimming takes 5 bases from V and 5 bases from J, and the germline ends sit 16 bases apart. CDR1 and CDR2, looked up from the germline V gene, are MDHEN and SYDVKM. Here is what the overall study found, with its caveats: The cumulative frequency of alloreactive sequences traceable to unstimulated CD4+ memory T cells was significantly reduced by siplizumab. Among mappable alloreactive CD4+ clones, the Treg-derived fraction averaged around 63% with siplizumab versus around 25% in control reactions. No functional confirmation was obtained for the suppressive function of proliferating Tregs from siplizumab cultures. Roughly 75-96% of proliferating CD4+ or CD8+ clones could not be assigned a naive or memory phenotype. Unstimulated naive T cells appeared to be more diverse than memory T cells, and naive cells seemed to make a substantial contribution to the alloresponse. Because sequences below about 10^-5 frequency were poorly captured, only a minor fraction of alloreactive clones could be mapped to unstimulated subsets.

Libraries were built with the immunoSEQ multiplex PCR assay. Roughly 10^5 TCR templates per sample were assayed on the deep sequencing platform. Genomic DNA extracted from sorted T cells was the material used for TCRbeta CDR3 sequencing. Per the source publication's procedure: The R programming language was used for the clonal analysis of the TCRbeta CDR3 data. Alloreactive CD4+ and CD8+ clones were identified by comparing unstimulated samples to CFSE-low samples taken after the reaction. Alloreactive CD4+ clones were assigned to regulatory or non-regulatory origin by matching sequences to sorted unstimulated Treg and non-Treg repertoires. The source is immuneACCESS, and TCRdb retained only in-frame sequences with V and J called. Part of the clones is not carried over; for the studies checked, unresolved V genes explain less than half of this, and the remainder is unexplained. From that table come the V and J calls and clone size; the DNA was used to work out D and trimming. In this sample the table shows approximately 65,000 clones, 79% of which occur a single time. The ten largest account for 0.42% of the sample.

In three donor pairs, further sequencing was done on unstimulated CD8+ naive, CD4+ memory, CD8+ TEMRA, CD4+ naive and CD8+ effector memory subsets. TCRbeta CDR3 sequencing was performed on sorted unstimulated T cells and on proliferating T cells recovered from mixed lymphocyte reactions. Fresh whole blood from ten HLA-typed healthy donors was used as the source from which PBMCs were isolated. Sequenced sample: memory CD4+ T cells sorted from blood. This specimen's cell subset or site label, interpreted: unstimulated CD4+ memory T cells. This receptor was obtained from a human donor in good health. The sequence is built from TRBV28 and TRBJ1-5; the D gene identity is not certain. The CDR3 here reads CASSPSARYYQPQHF. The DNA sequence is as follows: TGTGCCAGCAGTCCCAGCGCAAGATACTATCAGCCCCAGCATTTT.